These 7 T cell receptor beta chains came from one sample sequenced in a study of OX40 agonist ivuxolimab in advanced cancers. Generated by immunoSEQ multiplex PCR, the TCRdb table keeps only in-frame clones and is missing some. The sample holds under 95,000 clones, about 83% seen once. The starting material was CD4+ or CD8+ T cells sorted from blood, obtained in a trial of the OX40 agonist ivuxolimab. These receptors were obtained from an adult with an advanced solid tumor such as melanoma, head and neck, liver or kidney cancer.

The V and J genes are TRBV18 and TRBJ1-3, with unresolved D. The CDR3 loop spans 15 amino acids. V was shortened by 2 bases and J by 1 base, with 9 bases between the two germline ends. Per the germline V gene, CDR1 is KGHSH and CDR2 is LQKENI. The CDR3 protein is CASSPIGVSGNTIYF. CDR3 nucleotides: TGTGCCAGCTCACCAATCGGAGTTTCTGGAAACACCATATATTTT.

V gene TRBV18 combines with J gene TRBJ1-4; D is uncertain. CDR3 length: 14 amino acids. The V gene lost 1 base and the J gene lost 0 bases, with 3 bases spanning the gap. CDR1 KGHSH and CDR2 LQKENI come from the germline V gene. Here the CDR3 DNA reads TGTGCCAGCTCACCACAACCAACTAATGAAAAACTGTTTTTT. Translation gives CASSPQPTNEKLFF.

The chain joins TRBV5-1 to TRBJ1-4, with D maybe TRBD1 (6 bases). Trimming removed 0 bases at V and 2 bases at J, with 14 bases between. This CDR3 comprises 17 residues. The germline V gene encodes CDR1 SGHRS and CDR2 YFSETQ. The CDR3 sequence is CASSLAGHVRTNEKLFF. The CDR3 coding sequence is TGCGCCAGCAGCTTGGCGGGACACGTGCGGACTAATGAAAAACTGTTTTTT.

The chain joins TRBV16 to TRBJ2-1; D not resolved. Germline CDR1 is KGHSY and CDR2 is FQNENV. V dropped 1 base and J dropped 0 bases, with 10 bases sitting between them. CDR3 length: 16 amino acids. CDR3 amino acids: CASSQFGVSSYNEQFF. CDR3 in DNA: TGTGCCAGCAGCCAATTTGGGGTGAGCTCCTACAATGAGCAGTTCTTC.

The chain combines TRBV5-1 with TRBJ2-2; TRBD1 matches 7 bases. Trimming took 3 bases from V and 5 from J; bases not matched to a gene: 13. Germline V gene lookup returns CDR1 SGHRS and CDR2 YFSETQ. CDR3 length: 17 amino acids. The CDR3 region has the DNA TGCGCCAGCAGCTCTCATCTAACACAGGGGAATACCGGGGAGCTGTTTTTT. Protein: CASSSHLTQGNTGELFF.

V and J are TRBV4-2 and TRBJ1-2, with unresolved D. Germline V gene lookup returns CDR1 LGHNA and CDR2 YNFKEQ. This CDR3 is 15 amino acids long. Trimming removed 0 bases from V and 4 bases from J, with 12 bases in between. As DNA, the CDR3 is TGTGCCAGCAGCCAAGATCCGGATCCACCCTATGGCTACACCTTC. This sequence encodes CASSQDPDPPYGYTF.

This chain links TRBV2 with TRBJ2-7, with a weak D call TRBD1 (6 bases). This CDR3 comprises 18 residues. CDR1 and CDR2 (germline): SNHLY, FYNNEI. V was cut by 5 bases and J by 2 bases, with 25 bases left in between. The CDR3 loop reads CASSSSMPSRDITYEQYF. CDR3 bases: TGTGCCAGCAGTTCCTCAATGCCTAGCCGGGACATAACCTACGAGCAGTACTTC.